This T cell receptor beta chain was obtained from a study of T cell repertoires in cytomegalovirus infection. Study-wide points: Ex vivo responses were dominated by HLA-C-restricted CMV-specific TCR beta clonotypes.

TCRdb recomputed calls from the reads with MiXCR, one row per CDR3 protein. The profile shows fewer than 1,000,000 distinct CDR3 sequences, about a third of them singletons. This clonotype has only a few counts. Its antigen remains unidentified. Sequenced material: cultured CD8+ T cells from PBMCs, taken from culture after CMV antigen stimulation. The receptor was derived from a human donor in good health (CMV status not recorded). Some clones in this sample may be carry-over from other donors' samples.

CDR3 sequence (DNA): TGTGCCAGCGGTGGTAACCACAATGAGCAGTTCTTC. It specifies CASGGNHNEQFF. The rearrangement links TRBV7-4 to TRBJ2-1; D ambiguous. Germline CDR1 reads SGHVT; CDR2 reads SQSDAQ. The CDR3 has 12 amino acids. Trimming took off 8 bases at V and 5 bases at J, with 10 bases between the two ends.